This T cell receptor (beta chain) is from a study of response to subunit inactivated influenza vaccine. Germline CDR1 and CDR2: SGHTA and FQGTGA. V lost 1 base and J 2 bases, leaving 12 bases between the germline ends. This CDR3 region has 16 residues. MiXCR was run by TCRdb on the RT-PCR reads, yielding one entry per CDR3 protein. The data show 700,000 to 800,000 distinct CDR3 sequences, about 18% seen once. This chain links TRBV7-3 with TRBJ2-1; the D gene is possibly TRBD2 (5 bases). The material sequenced was PBMCs from blood, taken about 5 days after vaccination. The clonotype comes from a man in his fifties or sixties who received an inactivated influenza vaccine. Written as DNA, the CDR3 is TGTGCCAGCAGCTTAAGTCGGAGGTCCCCCTACAATGAGCAGTTCTTC. This sequence encodes CASSLSRRSPYNEQFF.